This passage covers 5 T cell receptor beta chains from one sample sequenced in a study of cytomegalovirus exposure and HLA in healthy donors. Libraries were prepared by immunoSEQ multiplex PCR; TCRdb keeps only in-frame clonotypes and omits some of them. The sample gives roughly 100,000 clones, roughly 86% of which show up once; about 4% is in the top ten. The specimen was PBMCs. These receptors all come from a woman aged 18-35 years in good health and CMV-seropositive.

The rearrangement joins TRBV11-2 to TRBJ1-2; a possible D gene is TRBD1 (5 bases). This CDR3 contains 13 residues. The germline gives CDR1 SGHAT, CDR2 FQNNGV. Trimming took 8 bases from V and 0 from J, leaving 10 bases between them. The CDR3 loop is CASGPGANYGYTF. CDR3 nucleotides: TGTGCCAGCGGTCCGGGGGCTAACTATGGCTACACCTTC.

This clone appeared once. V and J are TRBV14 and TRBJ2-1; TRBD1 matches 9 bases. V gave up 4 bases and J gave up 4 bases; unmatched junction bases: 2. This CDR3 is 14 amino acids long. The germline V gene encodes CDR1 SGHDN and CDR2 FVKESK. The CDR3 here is CASSPDRGYNEQFF. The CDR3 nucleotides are TGTGCCAGCAGCCCCGACAGGGGGTACAATGAGCAGTTCTTC.

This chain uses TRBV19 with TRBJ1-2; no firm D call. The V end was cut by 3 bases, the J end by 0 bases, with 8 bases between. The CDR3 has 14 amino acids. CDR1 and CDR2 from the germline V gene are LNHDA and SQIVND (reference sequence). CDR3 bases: TGTGCCAGTAGTATCCCCGGAGCTAACTATGGCTACACCTTC. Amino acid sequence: CASSIPGANYGYTF. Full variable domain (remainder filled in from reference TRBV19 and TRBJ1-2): DGGITQSPKYLFRKEGQNVTLSCEQNLNHDAMYWYRQDPGQGLRLIYYSQIVNDFQKGDIAEGYSVSREKKESFPLTVTSAQKNPTAFYLCASSIPGANYGYTFGSGTRLTVV.

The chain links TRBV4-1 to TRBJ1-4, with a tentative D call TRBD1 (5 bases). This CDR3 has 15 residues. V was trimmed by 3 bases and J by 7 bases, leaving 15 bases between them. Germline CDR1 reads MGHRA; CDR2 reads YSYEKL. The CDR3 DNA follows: TGCGCCAGCAGCCAGCCGGGGGAAGTCGCTGAAAAACTGTTTTTT. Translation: CASSQPGEVAEKLFF.

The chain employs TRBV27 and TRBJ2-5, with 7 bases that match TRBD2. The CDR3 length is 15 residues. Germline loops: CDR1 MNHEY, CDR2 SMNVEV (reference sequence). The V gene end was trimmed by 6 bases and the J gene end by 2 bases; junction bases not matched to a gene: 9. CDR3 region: CASSSLGGGQETQYF. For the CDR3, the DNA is TGTGCCAGCAGCTCTTTAGGCGGGGGACAAGAGACCCAGTACTTC.